Listed below are T cell receptor beta chains from one sample, sequenced in a study of blood T cell repertoires in COVID-19. Produced via immunoSEQ multiplex PCR; TCRdb's table is partial and in-frame only. The top ten clones hold more than 4% of a sample with some 100,000 clones, around 80% of them seen once. The material sequenced was peripheral blood. The receptors here all came from a human donor in a cohort sampled during active or convalescent COVID-19. Both conserved end residues are trimmed from each CDR3. The size entry is marked missing in some rows and otherwise reads once, few, many or a size class.

v_call	clone_size	cdr3_aa
TRBV7-8	.	ASSLGPGGGTLETQY
TRBV6-6	.	ASSPGQTILHYNEQF
TRBV19	.	ASSRRTGGADTQY
TRBV18	.	ASSPNDPLEEGTQY
TRBV28	.	ASRQPSAPDYEQY
TRBV13	medium-sized	ASSTRTLPYEQY
TRBV18	.	ASSIAGGYNEQF
TRBV6-2/TRBV6-3	.	ASSYSEGGPYEQY
TRBV9	.	ASPGTVNTEAF
TRBV28	.	ASSRTRDRGYGYT
TRBV5-1	.	ASSYGQMSNEKLF
TRBV3-1/TRBV3-2	.	ASSVGDRANYGYT
TRBV4-1	.	ASSLGTLSYEQY
TRBV7-2	.	ASSLWPGQGTEKLF
TRBV6-2/TRBV6-3	.	ASSYEQGYQPQH
TRBV7-2	.	ASTRQGSSYEQY
TRBV28	.	ASSSLRSYEQY
TRBV11-2	.	ASSPGRIAGGEEQY
TRBV4-3	.	ASSQGGGAGEGETQY
TRBV5-1	.	ASHTNDRGQTGELF
TRBV24-1	.	ATGRDDNEQF
TRBV4-2	once	ASSQDSGTDTQY
TRBV6-2/TRBV6-3	once	ASSYLSGTSYEQY
TRBV5-1	.	ASSPGDANYGYT
TRBV6-5	.	ASKSLTGRGNTIY
TRBV6-5	.	ASTLDRSQETQY
TRBV5-1	.	ASSLDWTQGVRNTEAF
TRBV6-2/TRBV6-3	.	ASSQGTGYT
TRBV7-9	.	ASSRWGLAGGYNEQF
TRBV5-6	.	ASSRGDAQY
TRBV11-2	once	ASSLQAGGPYEQY
TRBV7-9	.	ASSPGQGVLDGYT
TRBV7-9	.	ASSPVGGSYEQY
TRBV18	.	ASSPGPSGNTIY
TRBV7-8	.	ASSSPGLAGGRYEQY
TRBV2	few	ASIADWTTTTGYT
TRBV5-1	.	ASSSGGTTLGNEQF
TRBV7-2	.	ASSSRQRSSYEQY
TRBV24-1	.	ATSQGEGLSNQPQH
TRBV19	.	ASSSGQGGEKLF
TRBV28	.	ASTPSGYYNEQF
TRBV19	.	ASSISGLAEETQY
TRBV5-1	.	ASSLGGLVGVSYEQY
TRBV6-5	.	ASSPTGGVTDTQY
TRBV3-1/TRBV3-2	.	ASSQVAQGAAGNTIY
TRBV5-1	.	ASSLAQTGAAGNTIY
TRBV6-2/TRBV6-3	.	ASSYQAQETQY
TRBV5-6	.	ASSLGVNSANEKLF
TRBV9	once	ASSVVPVGNYGYT
TRBV9	.	ASSVGAGRNGELF
TRBV6-5	.	ASSFWTGNSPLH
TRBV4-1	.	ASSQEGGLAGVYQETQY
TRBV19	.	ASSGTGHTGELF
TRBV7-2	.	ASSLASSASGRMNEQF
TRBV5-1	.	ASSPTTGGRETQY
TRBV24-1	.	ATSDFGSSGSYEQY
TRBV5-6	.	ASSPVLGGAEGGYT
TRBV6-5	.	ASSYRGYYGYT
TRBV7-2	.	ASSLGTLQNTGELF